This T cell receptor (beta chain) was captured in a study of neoadjuvant nivolumab and ipilimumab in lung cancer. Study background: The combination arm added day-1 ipilimumab 1 mg/kg to nivolumab 3 mg/kg on days 1, 15, 29.

Repertoires were generated with immunoSEQ multiplex PCR, while TCRdb's copy carries only in-frame clones and drops some. The sample has 20,000 to 25,000 clones, roughly 85% seen once. Per germline, CDR1 SGHKS and CDR2 YYEKEE (reference sequence). With V trimmed by 3 bases and J by 0 bases, 1 base remained unmatched. The CDR3 spans 14 residues. About this clone: Its antigen is undetermined.

Study results and caveats: TCR receptors were sequenced in few samples. Compared with tumor-adjacent uninvolved lung, resected tumors showed greater richness and clonality.

This sample comprised peripheral blood, obtained before neoadjuvant nivolumab, alone or with ipilimumab. This chain uses TRBV5-5 with TRBJ2-3; 7 bases are a match to TRBD2. The clonotype comes from an adult with non-small cell lung cancer. The CDR3 sequence: CASSWGGSTDTQYF. The CDR3 DNA reads TGTGCCAGCAGCTGGGGGGGTAGCACAGATACGCAGTATTTT.